These 14 T cell receptor beta chains were all obtained from the same sample, sequenced in a study of identical twins. MiXCR, applied by TCRdb to the 5' RACE reads, yields one record per CDR3 protein. The table has about 550,000 distinct CDR3 sequences, approximately 20% seen once. This sample also appeared in a second study, on yellow fever vaccine responses in identical twins.

Sequenced material: CD4+ T cells sorted from blood. Source of these receptors: a young woman in good health.

This clonotype was observed a handful of times. The V and J genes are TRBV6-1 and TRBJ1-6; 9 bases agree with TRBD1. V dropped 6 bases and J dropped 9; count of bases not matched to a gene: 6. Germline V lookup: CDR1 MNHNS, CDR2 SASEGT. This CDR3 has 14 residues. The CDR3 sequence is CASRTTGGGSPLHF. Here the CDR3 DNA reads TGTGCCAGCAGGACCACAGGGGGCGGTTCACCCCTCCACTTT.

The CDR3: CASSYGGAWNEQFF. The CDR3 DNA reads as TGTGCCAGCAGTTACGGGGGGGCCTGGAATGAGCAGTTCTTC. The chain combines TRBV6-5 with TRBJ2-1; D may be TRBD2 (7 bases). This CDR3 comprises 14 residues. Germline assignment: CDR1 MNHEY and CDR2 SVGAGI. V lost 2 bases, J lost 7 bases, and 12 bases lay in between.

The chain employs TRBV2 and TRBJ2-1, with 8 bases aligning to TRBD1. Losses at the gene ends were 4 bases for V and 7 bases for J; bases not matched to a gene: 9. The CDR3 has 15 residues. CDR1 and CDR2 from the germline V gene are SNHLY and FYNNEI. The CDR3 region has the DNA TGTGCCAGCAGTGCACGGACAGGGCCATGGAATGAGCAGTTCTTC. Amino acid sequence: CASSARTGPWNEQFF.

This clonotype appeared a few times. This chain uses TRBV5-5 with TRBJ2-3, with TRBD2 matching 8 bases. The CDR3 runs 15 residues. The trim removed 0 bases at V and 6 bases at J, leaving 6 bases unmatched. Germline loops: CDR1 SGHKS, CDR2 YYEKEE (reference sequence). CDR3 protein: CASSLVRGGSDTQYF. Written as DNA, the CDR3 is TGTGCCAGCAGCTTGGTTCGGGGGGGCAGCGATACGCAGTATTTT.

This clonotype was recorded only once. V usage is TRBV6-1 and J usage is TRBJ2-1; D not certain. Trimming took 7 bases from V and 7 from J, leaving 23 bases between them. CDR3 size: 16 residues. Looked up from germline, CDR1 is MNHNS and CDR2 is SASEGT. The CDR3: CASTNPGEGRLNEQFF. CDR3 in DNA: TGTGCCAGCACAAATCCGGGCGAAGGCAGGTTGAATGAGCAGTTCTTC.

This clonotype has just a few counts. The chain is built from TRBV10-3 and TRBJ2-1; the D is unclear. The V gene's germline CDR1 is ENHRY and CDR2 SYGVKD. The CDR3 extends over 12 amino acids. V lost 9 bases, J lost 5 bases, and 11 bases lay in between. CDR3 residues: CAIRTNDNEQFF. CDR3 DNA: TGTGCCATTCGTACGAACGACAATGAGCAGTTCTTC.

This clonotype was picked up a small number of times. The rearrangement joins TRBV4-1 to TRBJ2-1, with D possibly being TRBD1 (5 bases). The germline V gene encodes CDR1 MGHRA and CDR2 YSYEKL. V gave up 1 base and J gave up 8 bases, with 15 bases separating them. The CDR3 length is 15 residues. CDR3 coding DNA: TGCGCCAGCAGCCAAGTCTGGCAGGGTATCTATGAGCAGTTCTTC. Protein product: CASSQVWQGIYEQFF.

This sequence joins TRBV27 and TRBJ2-7; 8 bases are a match to TRBD2. CDR3 size: 13 residues. Germline CDR1 is MNHEY and CDR2 is SMNVEV (reference sequence). The trim removed 10 bases at V and 0 bases at J, leaving 5 bases unmatched. CDR3 nucleotides: TGTGCCACCAAGCGGGAGTCCTCCTACGAGCAGTACTTC. Translated: CATKRESSYEQYF.

The chain joins TRBV6-1 to TRBJ2-3; D may be TRBD1 or TRBD2 (5 bases each). Trimming removed 6 bases at V and 0 bases at J, with 16 bases between. The CDR3 is 16 residues long. Germline values: CDR1 MNHNS, CDR2 SASEGT. In DNA, the CDR3 is TGTGCCAGCAGCCAAGGGGACCGCCATAGCACAGATACGCAGTATTTT. Translated, it gives CASSQGDRHSTDTQYF.

This clonotype showed up just a few times. The genes are TRBV6-5 and TRBJ2-5, with D perhaps TRBD1 (5 bases). This CDR3 region has 15 residues. Germline V gene lookup returns CDR1 MNHEY and CDR2 SVGAGI. Trimming shortened V by 4 bases and J by 5 bases, and 17 bases separated the two germline ends. The CDR3 DNA follows: TGTGCCAGCAGTTTGCAGGGTCTTGGATTGGAGACCCAGTACTTC. This sequence encodes CASSLQGLGLETQYF.

This clonotype was recorded at least ten times. The rearrangement links TRBV7-2 to TRBJ2-1; D gene uncertain. V was shortened by 3 bases and J by 4 bases, with 4 bases between the two germline ends. Germline V CDR1 and CDR2: SGHTA, FQGNSA. CDR3 length equals 12 residues. CDR3 residues: CASSFPYNEQFF. In nucleotides, the CDR3 is TGTGCCAGCAGCTTCCCGTACAATGAGCAGTTCTTC.

This rearrangement joins TRBV7-2 to TRBJ2-3; D gene ambiguous. The germline V gene has CDR1 SGHTA and CDR2 FQGNSA. Trimming pared 5 bases from V and 6 bases from J, leaving 12 bases between. The CDR3 totals 13 residues. In DNA form, the CDR3 reads TGTGCCAGCAGCCGCTCTTGGGTGGATACGCAGTATTTT. It is translated as CASSRSWVDTQYF. Complete variable domain (other parts from reference TRBV7-2 and TRBJ2-3): GAGVSQSPSNKVTEKGKDVELRCDPISGHTALYWYRQSLGQGLEFLIYFQGNSAPDKSGLPSDRFSAERTGGSVSTLTIQRTQQEDSAVYLCASSRSWVDTQYFGPGTRLTVL.

The J gene is TRBJ2-1, the V gene TRBV2, with 8 bases lining up with TRBD2. Unmatched junction bases numbered 8, after V lost 7 bases and J lost 3 bases. The CDR3 sequence is 15 residues long. The germline gives CDR1 SNHLY, CDR2 FYNNEI. The CDR3 DNA is TGTGCCAGCAAAAGAGGGACTAGGGGCTACAATGAGCAGTTCTTC. Amino acids: CASKRGTRGYNEQFF.

About this clonotype: Mismatch with germline at one junction end may stem from a read error. The chain is built from TRBV6-5 and TRBJ2-7; 7 bases map to TRBD2. The CDR3 length is 15 residues. From germline, CDR1 is MNHEY and CDR2 SVGAGI. In DNA form, the CDR3 reads TGTGCCAGCAGTTTAGTCTCCGGGACTACCTACGAATACGACTTC. Amino acid sequence: CASSLVSGTTYEYDF.